A selection of T cell receptor beta chains follows, all from one sample in a study of T cell repertoires in ileal Crohn's disease. Measured with immunoSEQ multiplex PCR; TCRdb has only the in-frame clones, and not every one. Seen here are approximately 18,000 clones, approximately 87% observed once, and the top ten hold about 9.3%. Specimen: ileal tissue. The receptor set was obtained from an adult with Crohn's disease. CDR3s include the opening cysteine and the closing phenylalanine or tryptophan. The D gene is left open where the match is weak. Size is omitted from some rows. Given values are once, few, many or a class for expanded clones.

d_gene	abundance	v_gene	j_gene	CDR3nt	CDR3aa
NA	NA	TRBV2	TRBJ1-5	TGTGCCAGCTCTAGACAGGGCAATCAGCCCCAGCATTTT	CASSRQGNQPQHF
NA	NA	TRBV11-3	TRBJ2-3	TGTGCCAGCAGCTTAGGCAGGGGAACAGATACGCAGTATTTT	CASSLGRGTDTQYF
TRBD2	NA	TRBV7-9	TRBJ2-3	TGTGCCAGCAGCTTAGGGGATAGCGGGACCGATACGCAGTATTTT	CASSLGDSGTDTQYF
NA	NA	TRBV9	TRBJ1-1	TGTGCCAGTACCCGAGGGTCCATGAACACTGAAGCTTTCTTT	CASTRGSMNTEAFF
TRBD1	NA	TRBV7-9	TRBJ2-2	TGTGCCAGCAGCCGACAGGGGAACACCGGGGAGCTGTTTTTT	CASSRQGNTGELFF
NA	NA	TRBV7-2	TRBJ2-1	TGTGCCAGCATGGCACCAAGACACCAACATGAGCAGTTCTTC	CASMAPRHQHEQFF
NA	NA	TRBV7-9	TRBJ1-2	TGTGCCAGCAGCTTAGGAGACTATGGCTACACCTTC	CASSLGDYGYTF
NA	NA	TRBV5-4	TRBJ1-2	TGTGCCAGCAGCTCATCCTATGGCTACACCTTC	CASSSSYGYTF
TRBD2	NA	TRBV27	TRBJ2-5	TGTGCCAGCAGTGGGCCAGCGGGGGGTCAAGAGACCCAGTACTTC	CASSGPAGGQETQYF
TRBD2	NA	TRBV7-2	TRBJ2-3	TGTGCCAGCAGCTCGACTAGCGGGGGGGTTGCGCAGTATTTT	CASSSTSGGVAQYF
TRBD2	NA	TRBV6-4	TRBJ2-2	TGTGCCAGCAGTGTTTCGAGCGGGGGGTCGAACACCGGGGAGCTGTTTTTT	CASSVSSGGSNTGELFF
NA	NA	TRBV14	TRBJ2-7	TGTGCCAGCAGCCAAGTGGTCGGGGAATCCGAGCAGTACTTC	CASSQVVGESEQYF
TRBD1	NA	TRBV23-1	TRBJ2-7	TGCGCCAGCCGCTCCCCTGGACAGGTCCTCTCCTACGAGCAGTACTTC	CASRSPGQVLSYEQYF
TRBD1	NA	TRBV11-2	TRBJ1-3	TGTGCCAGCAGCTTTAGAGGGGACAGGTCTGGAAACACCATATATTTT	CASSFRGDRSGNTIYF
NA	NA	TRBV4-1	TRBJ1-3	TGCGCCAGCAGCCAAGCTCCACACTCTGGAAACACCATATATTTT	CASSQAPHSGNTIYF
NA	NA	TRBV5-4	TRBJ2-3	TGTGCCAGCAGCTTGGATCTGGGGGCCGTAGATACGCAGTATTTT	CASSLDLGAVDTQYF
TRBD1	few	TRBV5-1	TRBJ1-2	TGCGCCAGCAGGACCCAACAGGGGCGGGACTATGGCTACACCTTC	CASRTQQGRDYGYTF
NA	NA	TRBV5-6	TRBJ1-5	TGTGCCAGCAGCTTTCGGGGATCATATAGCAATCAGCCCCAGCATTTT	CASSFRGSYSNQPQHF
TRBD2	NA	TRBV25-1	TRBJ2-1	TGTGCCAGCAGGCCAGCGGGGGGGGAGAATGAGCAGTTCTTC	CASRPAGGENEQFF
TRBD1	NA	TRBV5-1	TRBJ1-2	TGCGCCAGCTCCTCGACAGGGGCGAACTATGGCTACACCTTC	CASSSTGANYGYTF